This TCR beta chain was sequenced during a study of pediatric ulcerative colitis. On the study more broadly: Most patients had pancolitis, and two had left-sided colitis. General observations from the study: Rectal repertoires separated controls, mild-moderate and acute severe colitis. Compared with controls, ulcerative colitis showed greater blood-rectum clone sharing. A couple of patients had blood samples with substantially reduced template counts.

One to two pinch biopsies were taken from the rectum during colonoscopy. The CDR3 is 14 residues long. Germline V gene data show CDR1 as SSHAT and CDR2 as FNYEAQ (reference sequence). Notes on this clone: Its cognate antigen is unknown. At one end the junction does not follow the germline gene, possibly because of a read error.

Sequencing used immunoSEQ multiplex PCR; TCRdb keeps in-frame clones, though not all of them. The sample lists tens of thousands of clones, around three quarters occurring once. This TCR was recovered from a boy aged 5-17 years with moderate ulcerative colitis. This chain links TRBV7-7 with TRBJ2-3, with D perhaps matching TRBD1 or TRBD2 (5 bases each). What was sequenced was gut tissue. The CDR3 reads CASSLGDGTYTQYF. The CDR3 nucleotides read TGTGCTAGCAGCTTAGGGGACGGTACATATACGCAGTATTTT.